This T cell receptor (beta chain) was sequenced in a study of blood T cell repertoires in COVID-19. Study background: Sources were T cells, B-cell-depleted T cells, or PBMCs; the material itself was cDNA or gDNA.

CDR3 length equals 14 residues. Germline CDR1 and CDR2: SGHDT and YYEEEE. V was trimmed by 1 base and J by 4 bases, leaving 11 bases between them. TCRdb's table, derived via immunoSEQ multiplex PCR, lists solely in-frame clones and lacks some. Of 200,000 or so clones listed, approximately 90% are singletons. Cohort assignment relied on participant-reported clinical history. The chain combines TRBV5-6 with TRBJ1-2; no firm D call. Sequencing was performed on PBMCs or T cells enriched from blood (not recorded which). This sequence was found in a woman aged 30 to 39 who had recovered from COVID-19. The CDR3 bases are TGTGCCAGCAGCTTGATTAGCCCGCGCTATGGCTACACCTTC. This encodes CASSLISPRYGYTF. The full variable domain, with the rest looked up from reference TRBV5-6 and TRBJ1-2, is DAGVTQSPTHLIKTRGQQVTLRCSPKSGHDTVSWYQQALGQGPQFIFQYYEEEERQRGNFPDRFSGHQFPNYSSELNVNALLLGDSALYLCASSLISPRYGYTFGSGTRLTVV.